One sample yielded the 25 T cell receptor beta chains listed below, sequenced in a study of T cell repertoires in cytomegalovirus infection. What these receptors recognize is not known. In TCRdb, the reads were re-called with MiXCR into one record per CDR3 protein. Of around 900,000 distinct CDR3 sequences listed, around 29% are singletons. Specimen: cultured CD8+ T cells from PBMCs, collected from culture after CMV antigen stimulation. Receptor source: a human donor in good health (CMV status not recorded). Some clones in this sample may be carry-over from other donors' samples.

This clonotype was observed a handful of times. V usage is TRBV2 and J usage is TRBJ2-1; the D gene is possibly TRBD1 (6 bases). Per germline, CDR1 SNHLY and CDR2 FYNNEI. The length of the CDR3 is 16 residues. The V end was cut by 4 bases, the J end by 0 bases, with 13 bases between. The CDR3 reads CASSVTRDNSYNEQFF. The CDR3 DNA reads as TGTGCCAGCAGTGTAACCCGGGACAACTCCTACAATGAGCAGTTCTTC.

V and J are TRBV29-1 and TRBJ2-2; 7 bases fit TRBD1. This CDR3 contains 15 residues. Germline V gene data show CDR1 as SQVTM and CDR2 as ANQGSEA. Unmatched junction bases numbered 10, after V lost 5 bases and J lost 4 bases. In DNA form, the CDR3 reads TGCAGCGTTCGCCTTTGGGACAGCCTCACCGGGGAGCTGTTTTTT. This encodes CSVRLWDSLTGELFF.

The chain carries TRBV2 and TRBJ2-1; the match to TRBD2 covers 8 bases. Germline CDR1 reads SNHLY; CDR2 reads FYNNEI. Trimming took 0 bases from V and 8 from J; bases not matched to a gene: 9. The CDR3 extends over 16 amino acids. CDR3 loop: CASSEAPGRGAYEQFF. The CDR3 DNA reads as TGTGCCAGCAGTGAAGCGCCGGGGCGGGGGGCCTATGAGCAGTTCTTC. The variable domain in full, completed from reference TRBV2 and TRBJ2-1, reads EPEVTQTPSHQVTQMGQEVILRCVPISNHLYFYWYRQILGQKVEFLVSFYNNEISEKSEIFDDQFSVERPDGSNFTLKIRSTKLEDSAMYFCASSEAPGRGAYEQFFGPGTRLTVL.

This clonotype has just a few counts. The chain joins TRBV19 to TRBJ2-7; 13 bases line up with TRBD2. Losses at the gene ends were 8 bases for V and 4 bases for J; bases not matched to a gene: 11. Germline V gene lookup returns CDR1 LNHDA and CDR2 SQIVND (reference sequence). CDR3 length equals 16 residues. CDR3 in amino acids: CASFHHRTSGSYEQYV. The CDR3 DNA reads TGTGCCAGTTTTCATCATCGGACTAGCGGGAGTTACGAGCAGTACGTC.

The chain couples TRBV12-3 or TRBV12-4 to TRBJ1-5, with D perhaps matching TRBD1 (5 bases). V gave up 6 bases and J gave up 5 bases, with 23 bases separating them. This CDR3 has 17 residues. The CDR3 protein is CASRPGDGRGDYQPQHF. The CDR3 DNA reads as TGTGCCAGCAGACCGGGGGACGGGCGGGGGGATTATCAGCCCCAGCATTTT.

This clonotype was detected a few times. V and J are TRBV5-6 and TRBJ2-5; 9 bases align to TRBD2. Per the germline V gene, CDR1 is SGHDT and CDR2 is YYEEEE. This CDR3 spans 16 amino acids. V lost 0 bases to trimming and J lost 0 bases; unmatched junction nucleotides: 3. The CDR3 DNA reads TGTGCCAGCAGCTTGGAGGCGGGGGGGCACCAAGAGACCCAGTACTTC. Translating gives CASSLEAGGHQETQYF.

The chain combines TRBV6-5 with TRBJ1-2; D is unresolved. This CDR3 is built from 14 residues. V lost 8 bases and J lost 4, with 17 bases in between. Germline V gene lookup returns CDR1 MNHEY and CDR2 SVGAGI. The CDR3, as DNA: TGTGCCAGCGGGTCTGGACGTCGAGGCTATGGCTACACCTTC. This codes for CASGSGRRGYGYTF.

In its sample, this clonotype was seen many times. The J gene is TRBJ1-1, the V gene TRBV7-9, with TRBD1 matching over 10 bases. The ends lost 5 bases at V and 8 bases at J; junction bases unmatched: 20. This CDR3 is built from 18 residues. Germline V gene sequence: CDR1 SEHNR, CDR2 FQNEAQ (reference sequence). In nucleotides, the CDR3 is TGTGCCAGCAGCCCAGGGGGACAGGGGATGTTGGGGCTTTCCGAAGCTTTCTTT. Translated, it gives CASSPGGQGMLGLSEAFF.

The chain joins TRBV6-5 to TRBJ1-4; unclear D gene. The V end was cut by 0 bases, the J end by 4 bases, with 18 bases between. The CDR3 sequence is 18 residues long. From germline, CDR1 is MNHEY and CDR2 SVGAGI. The CDR3 spells CASSYSSFRADYNEKLFF. CDR3 sequence (DNA): TGTGCCAGCAGTTACTCGTCCTTCCGGGCTGACTATAATGAAAAACTGTTTTTT.

A few counts support this clonotype. The CDR3 nucleotides are TGTGCCAGCAGTTCCATAGCGGGGGCGGCAGATACGCAGTATTTT. Amino acids: CASSSIAGAADTQYF. The V and J genes are TRBV27 and TRBJ2-3; 9 nucleotides match TRBD2. This CDR3 contains 15 residues. Germline values: CDR1 MNHEY, CDR2 SMNVEV (reference sequence). The trim removed 4 bases at V and 4 bases at J, leaving 6 bases unmatched.

This clonotype was found a few times. The chain uses TRBV6-6 and TRBJ1-6; TRBD1 agrees at 9 bases. This CDR3 region has 17 residues. V was pared by 4 bases and J by 1 base, with 5 bases of the junction left unmatched. Germline V gene sequence: CDR1 MNHNY, CDR2 SVGAGI (reference sequence). CDR3 amino acids: CASSSGQGRSYNSPLHF. The CDR3 DNA sequence: TGTGCCAGCAGTTCCGGACAGGGGAGGTCCTATAATTCACCCCTCCACTTT.

J is TRBJ2-5 and V is TRBV28; TRBD1 aligns across 10 bases. The germline V gene encodes CDR1 MDHEN and CDR2 SYDVKM. With V trimmed by 5 bases and J by 1 base, 4 bases remained unmatched. The CDR3 extends over 15 amino acids. CDR3 sequence reads: CASSPGQGIQETQYF. CDR3 nucleotides: TGTGCCAGCAGTCCGGGACAGGGGATCCAAGAGACCCAGTACTTC.

This clonotype was counted between two and nine times. The chain joins TRBV7-3 to TRBJ2-1, with TRBD2 as a possible D gene (7 bases). The V end was cut by 2 bases, the J end by 6 bases, with 14 bases between. This CDR3 is 15 amino acids long. Germline lookup yields CDR1 SGHTA and CDR2 FQGTGA. The CDR3, as DNA: TGTGCCAGCAGCTTATACGGGGGGCCGGTCAATGAGCAGTTCTTC. As protein: CASSLYGGPVNEQFF.

This clonotype has only a few counts. The chain carries TRBV27 and TRBJ2-1; TRBD2 agrees at 7 bases. J gave up 4 bases and V 6 bases, and 9 bases lay outside the gene matches. The CDR3 covers 15 residues. CDR1 and CDR2 from the germline V gene are MNHEY and SMNVEV (reference sequence). The CDR3 region has the DNA TGTGCCAGCAGCCCCGGGACTACCCCTTACAATGAGCAGTTCTTC. Translated: CASSPGTTPYNEQFF.

Comment on this clonotype: The junction departs from the called germline gene at one end, perhaps through a read error. V gene TRBV7-7 combines with J gene TRBJ2-3, with D perhaps given as TRBD1 or TRBD2 (5 bases each). The CDR3 totals 18 residues. In germline, CDR1 is SSHAT, CDR2 FNYEAQ (reference sequence). CDR3 region: CASSLDFGTGTSTDTQYF. The DNA of the CDR3 is TGTGCTAGCAGCTTAGATTTTGGGACGGGTACTAGCACAGATACGCAGTATTTT.

The genes are TRBV12-3 or TRBV12-4 and TRBJ1-3; D not resolved. V dropped 6 bases and J dropped 2 bases, with 11 bases sitting between them. This CDR3 has 14 residues. This chain's CDR3 is CASRSEEAGNTIYF. Written as DNA, the CDR3 is TGTGCCAGCAGATCGGAAGAGGCTGGAAACACCATATATTTT.

This chain uses TRBV20-1 with TRBJ2-1; 12 nucleotides line up with TRBD2. The CDR3 consists of 15 residues. CDR1 is DFQATT and CDR2 is SNEGSKA in the germline V gene (reference sequence). The ends lost 2 bases at V and 6 bases at J; junction bases unmatched: 5. CDR3 sequence reads: CSARPLAGGPNEQFF. CDR3 DNA: TGCAGTGCTAGACCCCTAGCGGGGGGGCCCAATGAGCAGTTCTTC.

The V gene is TRBV9, the J gene TRBJ1-2; perhaps TRBD1 as D (5 bases). V lost 0 bases and J lost 6, with 15 bases in between. CDR3 length: 15 amino acids. Germline CDR1 and CDR2: SGDLS and YYNGEE. CDR3 sequence (DNA): TGTGCCAGCAGCGTAGTCGGCGGGGCACCGCATGGCTACACCTTC. Translated: CASSVVGGAPHGYTF.

This rearrangement joins TRBV11-2 to TRBJ2-5; 7 bases align to TRBD2. The V and J ends lost 3 bases and 0 bases, in that order; junction bases with no gene match: 7. Germline CDR1 is SGHAT and CDR2 is FQNNGV. This CDR3 is 16 amino acids long. The CDR3, as DNA: TGTGCCAGCAGCTTTGTTTTTCGGGGGGACCAAGAGACCCAGTACTTC. Its translation: CASSFVFRGDQETQYF.

The V call is TRBV15, the J call TRBJ1-1, with a tentative D call TRBD1 (6 bases). This CDR3 has 12 amino acids. V was clipped by 10 bases and J by 0 bases, with 9 bases between them. From germline, CDR1 is LNHNV and CDR2 YYDKDF (reference sequence). The DNA of the CDR3 is TGTGCCATCGGACAGTTGAACACTGAAGCTTTCTTT. Translating gives CAIGQLNTEAFF.

This clonotype was seen a handful of times. The chain carries TRBV6-2 or TRBV6-3 and TRBJ1-6, with D possibly being TRBD1 (5 bases). Germline V gene lookup returns CDR1 MNHEY and CDR2 SVGEGT. Between the trimmed V and J ends, which lost 0 bases and 3 bases, there was a span of 12 bases. There are 17 residues in the CDR3. The CDR3 DNA reads as TGTGCCAGCAGTTACTCTTTACAGGTGAACTATAATTCACCCCTCCACTTT. Translated: CASSYSLQVNYNSPLHF.

This clonotype was recorded many times. V usage is TRBV7-9 and J usage is TRBJ2-7, with unresolved D. The CDR3 spans 15 residues. The V end lost 1 base, the J end lost 2 bases, and 12 bases lay between the germline ends. Germline V gene data show CDR1 as SEHNR and CDR2 as FQNEAQ (reference sequence). CDR3 protein: CASSLGSRQTYEQYF. The CDR3 region has the DNA TGTGCCAGCAGCTTAGGGAGCAGACAAACCTACGAGCAGTACTTC.

This clonotype has a handful of counts. V is TRBV11-3 and J is TRBJ2-2; 12 bases map to TRBD1. In germline, CDR1 is SGHNT, CDR2 YENEEA. V was clipped by 4 bases and J by 7 bases; unmatched bases: 16. The CDR3 covers 19 residues. CDR3 residues: CASSSRGGGGTGGLGELFF. The CDR3 nucleotides read TGTGCCAGCAGCTCCAGGGGTGGGGGCGGGACAGGGGGCCTCGGGGAGCTGTTTTTT.

The chain combines TRBV24-1 with TRBJ2-3; TRBD2 matches 15 bases. The trim removed 6 bases at V and 4 bases at J, leaving 7 bases unmatched. The germline V gene has CDR1 KGHDR and CDR2 SFDVKD. The CDR3 spans 17 residues. The CDR3 DNA sequence: TGTGCCACCAGTCTGGGGACTAGCGGGGGGTCATCAGATACGCAGTATTTT. Residues: CATSLGTSGGSSDTQYF.

For this clonotype: This may come from a read error, since a much larger clone is one base off. The rearrangement links TRBV6-1 to TRBJ1-5; 7 bases map to TRBD1. The germline V gene encodes CDR1 MNHNS and CDR2 SASEGT. This CDR3 is built from 15 residues. CDR3 DNA sequence: TGTGCCAGCAGTGAAGCGGGAGGGGGCAATCATCCCCAGCATTTT. Translated, it gives CASSEAGGGNHPQHF.